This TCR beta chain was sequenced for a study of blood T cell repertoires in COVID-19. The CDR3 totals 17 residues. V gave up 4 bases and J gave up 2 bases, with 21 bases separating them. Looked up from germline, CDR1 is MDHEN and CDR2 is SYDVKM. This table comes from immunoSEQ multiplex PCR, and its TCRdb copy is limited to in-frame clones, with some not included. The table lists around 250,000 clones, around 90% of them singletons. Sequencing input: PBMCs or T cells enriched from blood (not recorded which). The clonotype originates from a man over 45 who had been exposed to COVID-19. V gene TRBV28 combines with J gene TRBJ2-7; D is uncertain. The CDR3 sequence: CASSSPSPSRLAYEQYV. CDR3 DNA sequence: TGTGCCAGCAGTTCCCCCTCCCCCTCGCGACTGGCCTACGAGCAGTACGTC.